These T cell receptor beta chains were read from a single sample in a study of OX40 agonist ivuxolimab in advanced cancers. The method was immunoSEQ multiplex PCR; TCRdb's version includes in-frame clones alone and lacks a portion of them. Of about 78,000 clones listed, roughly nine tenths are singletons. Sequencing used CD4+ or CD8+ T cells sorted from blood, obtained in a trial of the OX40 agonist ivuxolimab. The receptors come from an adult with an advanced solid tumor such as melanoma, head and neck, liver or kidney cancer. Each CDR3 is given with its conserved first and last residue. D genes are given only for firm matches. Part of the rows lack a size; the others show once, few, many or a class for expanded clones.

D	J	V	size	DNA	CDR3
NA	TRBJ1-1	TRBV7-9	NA	TGTGCCAGCAGCTGGGGACCCCTGGACACTGAAGCTTTCTTT	CASSWGPLDTEAFF
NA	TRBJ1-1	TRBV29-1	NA	TGCAGCGGGGGCCATCGCCCCCTCATGGGTGAAGCTTTCTTT	CSGGHRPLMGEAFF
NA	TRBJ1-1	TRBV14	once	TGTGCCAGCAGCCAAGATCGTACCCGGAGGGCTTTCTTT	CASSQDRTRRAFF
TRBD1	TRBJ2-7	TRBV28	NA	TGTGCCAGCAGTTTAAGGGACAGGGATATCGGCGAGCAGTACTTC	CASSLRDRDIGEQYF
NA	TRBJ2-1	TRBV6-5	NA	TGTGCCAGCAGTCCCCAGAGCCTCTCCTACAATGAGCAGTTCTTC	CASSPQSLSYNEQFF
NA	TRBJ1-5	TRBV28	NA	TGTGCCAGCAGTCAGAGGGATCAGCCCCAGCATTTT	CASSQRDQPQHF
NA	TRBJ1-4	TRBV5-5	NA	TGTGCCAGCAGCCGGGGAGGGATCGGGGAAAAACTGTTTTTT	CASSRGGIGEKLFF
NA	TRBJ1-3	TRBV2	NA	TGTGCCAGCAGAAGAGGGCAGGGACCTGGAAACACCATATATTTT	CASRRGQGPGNTIYF
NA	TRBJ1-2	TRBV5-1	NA	TGCGCCAGCAGCTTGCATACCTCCTCGGGTGGCTACACCTTC	CASSLHTSSGGYTF
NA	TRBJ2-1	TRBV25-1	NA	TGTGCCAGCACCCAACCCCCAGGGACGGGATACAATGAGCAGTTCTTC	CASTQPPGTGYNEQFF
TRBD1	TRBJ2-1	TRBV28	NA	TGTGCCACCGGGACAGCCTACAATGAGCAGTTCTTC	CATGTAYNEQFF
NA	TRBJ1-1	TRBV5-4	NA	TGTGCCAGCAGCTTGACCCAGGCTTGGACTGAAGCTTTCTTT	CASSLTQAWTEAFF
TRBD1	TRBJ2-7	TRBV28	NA	TGTGCCAGCAGTGGGACAGGGGGGTCATTTTGGGGTCCCTACGAGCAGTACTTC	CASSGTGGSFWGPYEQYF
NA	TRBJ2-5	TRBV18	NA	TGTGCCAGCTCACCAGACCATGGGGCCCAGTACTTC	CASSPDHGAQYF
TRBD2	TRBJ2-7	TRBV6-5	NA	TGTGCCAGCAGTTTCGCCGGGACTAGTGTAGACGAGCAGTACTTC	CASSFAGTSVDEQYF
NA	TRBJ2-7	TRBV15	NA	TGTGCCACCAGCCAATCAACCACTTATCCCGAGCAGTACTTC	CATSQSTTYPEQYF
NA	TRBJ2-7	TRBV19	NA	TGTGCCAGTAGTATACAGGGTGTCCCCTACGAGCAGTACTTC	CASSIQGVPYEQYF
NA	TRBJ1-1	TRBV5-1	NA	TGCGCCAGCAGCCAGCCCGCCGGGGGCACTGAAGCTTTCTTT	CASSQPAGGTEAFF
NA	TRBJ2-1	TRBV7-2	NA	TGTGCCAGCAGCTTAATAGGAGATGAGCAGTTCTTC	CASSLIGDEQFF
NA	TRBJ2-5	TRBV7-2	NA	TGTGCCAGCAGCTTCAACAGGGTGGAGACCCAGTACTTC	CASSFNRVETQYF
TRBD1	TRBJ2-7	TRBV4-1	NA	TGCGCCAGCAGCCCCCTAGGACAGGGGGGAGGCGAGCAGTACTTC	CASSPLGQGGGEQYF
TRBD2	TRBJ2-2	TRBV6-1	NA	TGTGCCAGCAGTGAGGGGGCGGGAGGTGCCGGGGAGCTGTTTTTT	CASSEGAGGAGELFF